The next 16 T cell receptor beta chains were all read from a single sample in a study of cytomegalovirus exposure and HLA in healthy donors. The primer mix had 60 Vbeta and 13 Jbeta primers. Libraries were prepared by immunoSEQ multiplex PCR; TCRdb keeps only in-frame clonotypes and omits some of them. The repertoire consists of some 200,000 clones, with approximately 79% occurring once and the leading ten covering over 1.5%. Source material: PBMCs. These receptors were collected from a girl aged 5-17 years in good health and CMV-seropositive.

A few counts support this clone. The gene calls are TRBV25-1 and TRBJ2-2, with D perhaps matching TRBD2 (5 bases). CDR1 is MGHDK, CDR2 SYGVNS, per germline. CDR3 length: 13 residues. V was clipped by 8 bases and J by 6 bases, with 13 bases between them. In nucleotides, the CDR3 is TGTGCCAGCCGGAGGCGTGGGGCCGGGGAGCTGTTTTTT. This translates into CASRRRGAGELFF. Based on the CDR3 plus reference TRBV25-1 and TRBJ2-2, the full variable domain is EADIYQTPRYLVIGTGKKITLECSQTMGHDKMYWYQQDPGMELHLIHYSYGVNSTEKGDLSSESTVSRIRTEHFPLTLESARPSHTSQYLCASRRRGAGELFFGEGSRLTVL.

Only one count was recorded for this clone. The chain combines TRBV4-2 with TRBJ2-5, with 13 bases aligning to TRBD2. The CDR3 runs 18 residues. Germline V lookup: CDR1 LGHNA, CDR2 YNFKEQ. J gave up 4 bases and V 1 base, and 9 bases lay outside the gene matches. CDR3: CASSQGLAGGMGRETQYF. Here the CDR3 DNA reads TGTGCCAGCAGCCAAGGACTAGCGGGGGGAATGGGGAGAGAGACCCAGTACTTC.

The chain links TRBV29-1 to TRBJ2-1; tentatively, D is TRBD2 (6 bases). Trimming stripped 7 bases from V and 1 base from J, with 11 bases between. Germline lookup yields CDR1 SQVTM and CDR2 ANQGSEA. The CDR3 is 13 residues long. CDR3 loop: CSGREDSYNEQFF. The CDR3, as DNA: TGCAGCGGCAGGGAGGATTCCTACAATGAGCAGTTCTTC.

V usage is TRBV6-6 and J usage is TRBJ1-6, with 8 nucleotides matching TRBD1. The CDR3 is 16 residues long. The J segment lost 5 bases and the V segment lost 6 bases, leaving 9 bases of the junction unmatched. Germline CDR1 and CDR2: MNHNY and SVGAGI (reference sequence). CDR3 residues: CASSSTRTGNNSPLHF. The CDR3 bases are TGTGCCAGCAGCTCTACTCGGACAGGGAATAATTCACCCCTCCACTTT.

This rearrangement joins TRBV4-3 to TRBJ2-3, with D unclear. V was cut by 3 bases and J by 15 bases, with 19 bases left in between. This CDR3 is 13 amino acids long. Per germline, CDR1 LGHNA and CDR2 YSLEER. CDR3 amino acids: CASSQEPRRNAYF. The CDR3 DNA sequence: TGCGCCAGCAGCCAGGAACCCCGGAGAAACGCATATTTT.

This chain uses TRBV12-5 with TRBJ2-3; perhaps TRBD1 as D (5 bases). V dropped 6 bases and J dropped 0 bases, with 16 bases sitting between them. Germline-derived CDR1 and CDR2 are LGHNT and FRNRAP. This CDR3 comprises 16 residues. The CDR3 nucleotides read TGTGCTAGTGGCCTATCTAGGACACCAAGCACAGATACGCAGTATTTT. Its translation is CASGLSRTPSTDTQYF.

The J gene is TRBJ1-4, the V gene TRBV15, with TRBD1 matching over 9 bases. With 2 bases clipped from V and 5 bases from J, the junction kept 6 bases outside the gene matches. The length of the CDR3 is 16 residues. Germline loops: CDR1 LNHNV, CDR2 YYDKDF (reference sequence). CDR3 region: CATSRQGTGLNEKLFF. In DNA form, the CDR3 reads TGTGCCACCAGCAGACAGGGGACAGGGCTAAATGAAAAACTGTTTTTT.

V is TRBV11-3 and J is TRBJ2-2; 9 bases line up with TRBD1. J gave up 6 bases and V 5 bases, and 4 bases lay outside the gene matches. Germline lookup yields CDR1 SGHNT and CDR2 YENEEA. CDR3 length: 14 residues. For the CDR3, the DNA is TGTGCCAGCAGCCAGACAGGGGGGTCCGGGGAGCTGTTTTTT. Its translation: CASSQTGGSGELFF.

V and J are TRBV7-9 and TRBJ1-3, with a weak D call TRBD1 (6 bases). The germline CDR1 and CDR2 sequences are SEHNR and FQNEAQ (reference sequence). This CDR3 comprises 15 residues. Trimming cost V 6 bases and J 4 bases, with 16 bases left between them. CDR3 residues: CASRDRTGKGNTIYF. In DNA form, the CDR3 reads TGTGCCAGCAGGGACCGAACAGGGAAAGGAAACACCATATATTTT.

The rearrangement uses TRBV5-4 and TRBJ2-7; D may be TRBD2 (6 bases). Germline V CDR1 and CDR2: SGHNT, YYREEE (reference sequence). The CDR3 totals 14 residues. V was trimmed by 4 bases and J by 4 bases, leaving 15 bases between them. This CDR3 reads CASSPSSGVYEQYF. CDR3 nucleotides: TGTGCCAGCAGCCCCTCCTCGGGGGTTTACGAGCAGTACTTC.

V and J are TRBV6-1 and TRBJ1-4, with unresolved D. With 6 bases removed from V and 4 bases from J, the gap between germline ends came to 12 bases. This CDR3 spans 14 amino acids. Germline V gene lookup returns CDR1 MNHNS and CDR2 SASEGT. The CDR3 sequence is CASRETASNEKLFF. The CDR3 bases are TGTGCCAGCAGGGAGACCGCGAGTAATGAAAAACTGTTTTTT.

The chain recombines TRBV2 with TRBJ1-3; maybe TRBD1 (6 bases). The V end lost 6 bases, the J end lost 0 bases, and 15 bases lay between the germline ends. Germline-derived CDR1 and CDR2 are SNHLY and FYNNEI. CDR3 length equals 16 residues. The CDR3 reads CASSERDITSGNTIYF. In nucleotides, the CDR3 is TGTGCCAGCAGCGAAAGGGACATTACCTCTGGAAACACCATATATTTT.

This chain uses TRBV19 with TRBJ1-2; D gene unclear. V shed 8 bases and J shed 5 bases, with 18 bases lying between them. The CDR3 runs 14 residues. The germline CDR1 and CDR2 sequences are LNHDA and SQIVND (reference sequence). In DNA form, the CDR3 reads TGTGCCAGTCGGTCCTCGGGGAAAGGGTATGGCTACACCTTC. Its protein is CASRSSGKGYGYTF.

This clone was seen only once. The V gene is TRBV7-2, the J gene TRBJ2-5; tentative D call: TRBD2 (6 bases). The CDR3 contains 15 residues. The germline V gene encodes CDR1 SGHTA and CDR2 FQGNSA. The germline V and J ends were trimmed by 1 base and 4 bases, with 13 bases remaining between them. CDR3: CASSLGRTTVETQYF. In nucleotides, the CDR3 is TGTGCCAGCAGCTTAGGACGGACTACTGTAGAGACCCAGTACTTC.

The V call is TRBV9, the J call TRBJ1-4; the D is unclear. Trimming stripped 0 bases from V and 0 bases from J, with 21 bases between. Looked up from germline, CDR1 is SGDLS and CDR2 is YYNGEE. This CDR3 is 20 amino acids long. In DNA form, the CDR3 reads TGTGCCAGCAGCGTAGAAGGTTGTGGGAGACTTTTCTCAACTAATGAAAAACTGTTTTTT. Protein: CASSVEGCGRLFSTNEKLFF.

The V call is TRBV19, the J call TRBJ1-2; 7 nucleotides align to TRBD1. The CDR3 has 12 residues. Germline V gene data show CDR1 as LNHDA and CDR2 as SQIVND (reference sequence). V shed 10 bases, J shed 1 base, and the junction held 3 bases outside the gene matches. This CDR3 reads CATRQGNYGYTF. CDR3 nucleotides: TGTGCCACCAGACAGGGTAACTATGGCTACACCTTC. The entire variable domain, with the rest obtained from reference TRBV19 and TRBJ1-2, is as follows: DGGITQSPKYLFRKEGQNVTLSCEQNLNHDAMYWYRQDPGQGLRLIYYSQIVNDFQKGDIAEGYSVSREKKESFPLTVTSAQKNPTAFYLCATRQGNYGYTFGSGTRLTVV.